Listed below are T cell receptor beta chains from one sample, sequenced in a study of shared clonotypes between healthy human individuals. TCRdb's table, derived via immunoSEQ multiplex PCR, lists solely in-frame clones and lacks some. Of more than 550,000 clones listed, about 90% are singletons. Sequences were obtained from memory CD8+ T cells from PBMCs. These receptors came from a man between 18 and 35 years old in good health. Some clones in this sample may be carry-over from other donors' samples. CDR3s include the opening cysteine and the closing phenylalanine or tryptophan. D genes are given only for firm matches. Size values are once, few and many counts, or a class for expanded clones, and some rows have none.

J gene | clone size | V gene | D gene | CDR3 protein | CDR3 DNA
TRBJ2-5 | NA | TRBV7-6 | NA | CASSWMGGWQETQYF | TGTGCCAGCAGCTGGATGGGTGGTTGGCAAGAGACCCAGTACTTC
TRBJ2-2 | NA | TRBV7-9 | NA | CASSLPGGGTGELFF | TGTGCCAGCTCATTACCAGGAGGGGGGACCGGGGAGCTGTTTTTT
TRBJ1-6 | NA | TRBV5-6 | NA | CASSLWGYNSPLHF | TGTGCCAGCAGCTTGTGGGGGTATAATTCACCCCTCCACTTT
TRBJ2-7 | NA | TRBV7-9 | TRBD1 | CASSAGPQGAIVYEQYF | TGTGCCAGCAGCGCAGGACCTCAGGGGGCTATAGTCTACGAGCAGTACTTC
TRBJ2-1 | NA | TRBV5-5 | NA | CASSLRTPPGNEQFF | TGTGCCAGCAGCCTTAGGACACCCCCTGGGAATGAGCAGTTCTTC
TRBJ1-1 | NA | TRBV6-4 | NA | CASRGGGTEAFF | TGTGCCAGCAGGGGGGGTGGCACTGAAGCTTTCTTT
TRBJ2-1 | few | TRBV27 | TRBD2 | CASSLGLAREQFF | TGTGCCAGCAGCCTAGGACTAGCTCGGGAGCAGTTCTTC
TRBJ1-1 | NA | TRBV28 | TRBD1 | CASSLGQGNTEAFF | TGTGCCAGCAGTCTCGGACAGGGGAACACTGAAGCTTTCTTT
TRBJ2-7 | once | TRBV7-2 | NA | CASSLFRGSLEQYF | TGTGCCAGCAGCTTATTCCGGGGATCCCTCGAGCAGTACTTC
TRBJ2-7 | NA | TRBV7-7 | NA | CASSPGQNYEQYF | TGTGCCAGCAGCCCGGGCCAAAACTACGAGCAGTACTTC
TRBJ1-1 | once | TRBV9 | NA | CASSADRNTEAFF | TGTGCCAGCAGCGCTGACAGGAACACTGAAGCTTTCTTT
TRBJ1-2 | NA | TRBV5-1 | NA | CASSLGRSDYGYTF | TGCGCCAGCAGCTTGGGCCGTTCTGACTATGGCTACACCTTC
TRBJ2-1 | NA | TRBV11-2 | NA | CASSPTRGKTPYNEQFF | TGTGCCAGCAGCCCGACTAGGGGGAAAACTCCCTACAATGAGCAGTTCTTC
TRBJ1-5 | NA | TRBV16 | NA | CASSHPEYRVGGGQPQHF | TGTGCCAGCAGCCACCCGGAGTACAGGGTAGGAGGAGGTCAGCCCCAGCATTTT
TRBJ2-3 | NA | TRBV28 | NA | CASSPPARYTDTQYF | TGTGCCAGCAGTCCGCCCGCCCGCTACACAGATACGCAGTATTTT
TRBJ2-7 | NA | TRBV2 | NA | CATHGQNEQYF | TGTGCCACCCATGGGCAAAACGAGCAGTACTTC
TRBJ2-5 | NA | TRBV27 | NA | CASSFIGRLQETQYF | TGTGCCAGCAGTTTTATAGGGCGGTTACAAGAGACCCAGTACTTC
TRBJ2-1 | NA | TRBV27 | NA | CASSQPRDSNNEQFF | TGTGCCAGCAGCCAACCCCGGGACTCCAACAATGAGCAGTTCTTC
TRBJ2-6 | once | TRBV7-9 | TRBD2 | CASSPEGGTGANVLTF | TGTGCCAGCAGCCCAGAGGGAGGGACTGGGGCCAACGTCCTGACTTTC
TRBJ2-1 | once | TRBV19 | TRBD2 | CASGLASYNEQFF | TGTGCCAGCGGACTAGCTTCCTACAATGAGCAGTTCTTC
TRBJ2-1 | NA | TRBV5-3 | NA | CARSSAPGVNEQFF | TGTGCCAGAAGCTCGGCCCCGGGGGTGAATGAGCAGTTCTTC
TRBJ2-2 | once | TRBV7-2 | TRBD2 | CASSKAGWNTGELFF | TGTGCCAGCAGCAAAGCGGGATGGAACACCGGGGAGCTGTTTTTT
TRBJ2-7 | NA | TRBV5-1 | TRBD1 | CASSPPPPQGASYEQYF | TGCGCCAGCAGCCCCCCTCCCCCACAGGGGGCGTCCTACGAGCAGTACTTC
TRBJ2-7 | once | TRBV12-5 | NA | CASALWESAEQYF | TGTGCTAGTGCCTTGTGGGAATCCGCCGAGCAGTACTTC
TRBJ1-5 | once | TRBV19 | NA | CASSISHQPQHF | TGTGCCAGTAGTATAAGTCATCAGCCCCAGCATTTT